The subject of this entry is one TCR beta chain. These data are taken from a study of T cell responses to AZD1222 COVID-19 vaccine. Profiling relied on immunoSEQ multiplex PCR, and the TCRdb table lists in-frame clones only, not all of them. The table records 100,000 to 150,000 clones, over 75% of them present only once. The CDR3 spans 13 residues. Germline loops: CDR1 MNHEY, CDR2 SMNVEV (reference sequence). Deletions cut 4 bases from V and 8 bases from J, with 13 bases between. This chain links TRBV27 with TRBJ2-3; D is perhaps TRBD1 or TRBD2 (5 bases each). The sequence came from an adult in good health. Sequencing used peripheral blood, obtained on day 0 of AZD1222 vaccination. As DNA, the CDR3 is TGTGCCAGCAGTTCCAGTACAGGAGGTACGCAGTATTTT. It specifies CASSSSTGGTQYF.